A single sample gave rise to the 15 T cell receptor beta chains below, sequenced in a study of T cells in Graves' hyperthyroidism and ophthalmopathy. Amplification yielded TCR beta CDR3 regions, with RNA transcripts as the source. The HTBI primer set served for first-round RT-PCR of the TCR CDR3. Using its own MiXCR run on the multiplex PCR reads, TCRdb lists one record per CDR3 protein. Among over 700,000 distinct CDR3 sequences, around 39% were seen once, and the ten largest hold over 8%. Sequencing used blood. These receptors all stem from a man aged 18 to 29 with Graves' hyperthyroidism.

J is TRBJ1-2 and V is TRBV2, with 8 bases matching TRBD1. The CDR3 has 14 amino acids. Germline V gene data show CDR1 as SNHLY and CDR2 as FYNNEI. V dropped 6 bases and J dropped 8; count of bases not matched to a gene: 11. For the CDR3, the DNA is TGTGCCAGCAGCCCGACAGGGGCCCTCCCAGGCTACACCTTC. Translating it yields CASSPTGALPGYTF.

This clonotype came up many times. The chain couples TRBV15 to TRBJ2-5; D is ambiguous. With 0 bases removed from V and 5 bases from J, the gap between germline ends came to 4 bases. Germline V gives CDR1 LNHNV, CDR2 YYDKDF (reference sequence). The CDR3 extends over 12 amino acids. The CDR3 sequence is CATSRDPETQYF. The DNA of the CDR3 is TGTGCCACCAGCAGAGATCCGGAGACCCAGTACTTC.

The chain carries TRBV6-5 and TRBJ2-7; 7 bases match TRBD2. This CDR3 is 14 amino acids long. V shed 2 bases, J shed 4 bases, and the junction held 5 bases outside the gene matches. Germline-derived CDR1 and CDR2 are MNHEY and SVGAGI. This CDR3 reads CASSYGGSDYEQYF. The CDR3 DNA sequence: TGTGCCAGCAGTTACGGCGGGAGTGATTACGAGCAGTACTTC.

The CDR3 loop reads CASSFVTGNDEQYF. The CDR3 DNA reads as TGTGCCAGCAGCTTTGTGACAGGGAACGACGAGCAGTACTTC. The chain links TRBV7-9 to TRBJ2-7; 7 positions match TRBD1. The length of the CDR3 is 14 residues. CDR1 is SEHNR, CDR2 FQNEAQ, per germline (reference sequence). Trimming took 3 bases from V and 5 from J; bases not matched to a gene: 7.

This clonotype was detected only a few times. The chain joins TRBV4-1 to TRBJ1-1, with D maybe TRBD1 (5 bases). The CDR3 spans 14 residues. Germline loops: CDR1 MGHRA, CDR2 YSYEKL. V gave up 3 bases and J gave up 5 bases, with 13 bases separating them. In DNA, the CDR3 is TGCGCCAGCAGCCACCCAGGGTCCGCGACTGAAGCTTTCTTT. Translating it yields CASSHPGSATEAFF.

Ten or more counts support this clonotype. The CDR3 DNA reads TGTGCCAGCAGCTTCACTCCGGGACACGGGGCATATTTT. Its translation is CASSFTPGHGAYF. This sequence joins TRBV7-2 and TRBJ1-3, with D possibly TRBD1 on 6 matching bases. CDR1 is SGHTA and CDR2 is FQGNSA in the germline V gene. The CDR3 runs 13 residues. The V end lost 3 bases, the J end lost 15 bases, and 18 bases lay between the germline ends.

This chain links TRBV7-8 with TRBJ1-2, with 11 bases lining up with TRBD1. CDR1 SGHVS and CDR2 FQNEAQ come from the germline V gene. The CDR3 runs 16 residues. The V and J ends lost 0 bases and 4 bases, in that order; junction bases with no gene match: 4. CDR3 sequence (DNA): TGTGCCAGCAGCTTAGCGGGGGGACAGGGGGGCTATGGCTACACCTTC. Its protein product is CASSLAGGQGGYGYTF.

This clonotype was seen repeatedly, ten times or more. This sequence joins TRBV10-3 and TRBJ2-2, with D perhaps given as TRBD1 or TRBD2 (5 bases each). V lost 10 bases, J lost 5 bases, and 17 bases lay in between. The germline V gene has CDR1 ENHRY and CDR2 SYGVKD. The CDR3 has 14 residues. The CDR3 region is CATTQGPVTGELFF. The DNA of the CDR3 is TGTGCCACCACGCAGGGACCGGTGACCGGGGAGCTGTTTTTT.

This clonotype appeared a few times. The chain combines TRBV7-2 with TRBJ2-7; D call uncertain. The V and J ends lost 4 bases and 7 bases respectively, with 20 bases between them. The CDR3 spans 15 residues. Germline lookup yields CDR1 SGHTA and CDR2 FQGNSA. Here the CDR3 reads CASSSAINPHVEQYF. CDR3 coding DNA: TGTGCCAGCAGCTCCGCGATAAATCCTCACGTGGAGCAGTACTTC.

V and J are TRBV7-9 and TRBJ2-7; 8 positions agree with TRBD2. Germline V CDR1 and CDR2: SEHNR, FQNEAQ (reference sequence). CDR3 size: 15 residues. V gave up 0 bases and J gave up 3 bases; unmatched junction bases: 4. CDR3 DNA sequence: TGTGCCAGCAGCTTAGCAGCGGGAGCCTTCTACGAGCAGTACTTC. Encoded protein: CASSLAAGAFYEQYF.

This clonotype was seen ten or more times. V gene TRBV19 combines with J gene TRBJ2-2, with D uncertain. CDR3 length: 13 amino acids. From germline, CDR1 is LNHDA and CDR2 SQIVND (reference sequence). Trimming cost V 3 bases and J 1 base, with 3 bases left between them. In DNA, the CDR3 is TGTGCCAGTAGTATGGAGAACACCGGGGAGCTGTTTTTT. Translating it yields CASSMENTGELFF.

The chain uses TRBV15 and TRBJ1-2, with D hard to call. The V end was cut by 4 bases, the J end by 10 bases, with 16 bases between. The germline CDR1 and CDR2 sequences are LNHNV and YYDKDF (reference sequence). This CDR3 region has 13 residues. The CDR3 sequence: CATSMEQRRVYTF. In DNA, the CDR3 is TGTGCCACCAGCATGGAACAGAGGAGGGTCTACACCTTC.

The rearrangement joins TRBV6-5 to TRBJ1-5; D gene unclear. Germline CDR1 and CDR2: MNHEY and SVGAGI. The CDR3 totals 9 residues. V lost 9 bases and J 10 bases, leaving 7 bases between the germline ends. The chain's CDR3 is CARLRPQHF. The CDR3 region has the DNA TGTGCCAGACTGCGTCCCCAGCATTTT.

Many counts were recorded for this clonotype. The chain combines TRBV2 with TRBJ1-5; D possibly corresponds to TRBD1 (5 bases). This CDR3 is 14 amino acids long. Per the germline V gene, CDR1 is SNHLY and CDR2 is FYNNEI. V was pared by 3 bases and J by 7 bases, with 13 bases between. In DNA form, the CDR3 reads TGTGCCAGCAGTGACAGCTCCGGGGGACAGCCCCAGCATTTT. Protein: CASSDSSGGQPQHF.

This clonotype was detected many times. The rearrangement links TRBV29-1 to TRBJ2-7; TRBD1 is a possible D gene (6 bases). Germline V gives CDR1 SQVTM, CDR2 ANQGSEA. Trimming removed 5 bases from V and 4 bases from J, with 12 bases in between. The CDR3 length is 12 residues. The CDR3 sequence: CSVQQGGYEQYF. CDR3 DNA: TGCAGCGTTCAACAAGGGGGTTACGAGCAGTACTTC.